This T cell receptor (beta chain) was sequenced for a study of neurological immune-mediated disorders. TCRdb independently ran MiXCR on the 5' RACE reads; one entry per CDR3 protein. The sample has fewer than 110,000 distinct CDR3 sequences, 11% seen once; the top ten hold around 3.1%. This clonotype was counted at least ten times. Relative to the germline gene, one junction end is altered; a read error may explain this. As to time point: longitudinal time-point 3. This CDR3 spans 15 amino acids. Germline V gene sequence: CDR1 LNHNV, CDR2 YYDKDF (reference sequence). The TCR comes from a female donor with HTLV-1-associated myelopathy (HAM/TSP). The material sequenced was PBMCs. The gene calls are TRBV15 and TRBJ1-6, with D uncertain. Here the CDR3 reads CVTSRDAVINSPLHF. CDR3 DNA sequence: TGTGTCACCAGCAGAGATGCAGTGATTAATTCACCCCTCCACTTT.